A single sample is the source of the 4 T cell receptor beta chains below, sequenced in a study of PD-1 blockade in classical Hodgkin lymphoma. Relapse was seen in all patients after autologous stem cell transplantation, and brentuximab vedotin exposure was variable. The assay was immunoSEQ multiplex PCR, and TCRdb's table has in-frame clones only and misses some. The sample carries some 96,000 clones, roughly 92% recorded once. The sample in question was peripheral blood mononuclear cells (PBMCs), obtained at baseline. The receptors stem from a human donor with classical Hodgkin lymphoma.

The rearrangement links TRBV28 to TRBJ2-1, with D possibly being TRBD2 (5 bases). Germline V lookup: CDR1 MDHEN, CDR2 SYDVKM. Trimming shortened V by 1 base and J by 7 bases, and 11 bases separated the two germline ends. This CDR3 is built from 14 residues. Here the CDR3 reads CASSLFPERNEQFF. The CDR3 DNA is TGTGCCAGCAGTTTATTCCCCGAGCGGAATGAGCAGTTCTTC.

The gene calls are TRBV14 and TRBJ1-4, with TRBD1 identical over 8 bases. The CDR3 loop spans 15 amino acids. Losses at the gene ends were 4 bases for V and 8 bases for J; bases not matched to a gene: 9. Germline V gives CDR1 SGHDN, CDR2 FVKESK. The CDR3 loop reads CASSPRTGKTEKLFF. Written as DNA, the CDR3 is TGTGCCAGCAGCCCCCGGACAGGGAAAACGGAAAAACTGTTTTTT.

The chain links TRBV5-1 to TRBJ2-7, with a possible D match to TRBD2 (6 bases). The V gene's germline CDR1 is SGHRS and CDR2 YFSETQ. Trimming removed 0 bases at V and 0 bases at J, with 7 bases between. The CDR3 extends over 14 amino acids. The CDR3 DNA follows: TGCGCCAGCAGCTTGGAGCGGGTCTCCTACGAGCAGTACTTC. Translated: CASSLERVSYEQYF.

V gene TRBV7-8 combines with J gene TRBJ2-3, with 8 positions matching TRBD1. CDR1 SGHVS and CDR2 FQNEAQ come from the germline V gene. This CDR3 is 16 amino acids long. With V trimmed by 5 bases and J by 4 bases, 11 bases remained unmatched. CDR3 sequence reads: CASSRVGQGLSDTQYF. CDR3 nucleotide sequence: TGTGCCAGCAGCCGCGTAGGACAGGGTCTATCAGATACGCAGTATTTT.